Presented here are 9 T cell receptor beta chains from one specimen sequenced in a study of blood T cell repertoires in COVID-19. Sequenced by immunoSEQ multiplex PCR; TCRdb stores in-frame clones only, minus some. The repertoire includes about 270,000 clones, 89% of them detected once, and under 2.5% sits in the top ten. Sample: PBMCs or T cells enriched from blood (not recorded which). The receptors stem from a woman in her fifties or sixties who had recovered from COVID-19.

The chain carries TRBV5-1 and TRBJ1-1; a weak D match, TRBD1 (5 bases). This CDR3 has 13 residues. V lost 3 bases, J lost 8 bases, and 14 bases lay in between. Looked up from germline, CDR1 is SGHRS and CDR2 is YFSETQ. CDR3 sequence: CASSWSRQSEAFF. The DNA for the CDR3 is TGCGCCAGCAGCTGGTCGCGACAGTCAGAAGCTTTCTTT.

The chain combines TRBV10-3 with TRBJ1-5, with D unresolved. Germline V gene sequence: CDR1 ENHRY, CDR2 SYGVKD. This CDR3 is 13 amino acids long. With 10 bases removed from V and 1 base from J, the gap between germline ends came to 11 bases. This chain's CDR3 is CATEQSSNQPQHF. CDR3 nucleotide sequence: TGTGCCACCGAGCAATCCAGCAATCAGCCCCAGCATTTT.

V and J are TRBV9 and TRBJ1-1; perhaps TRBD1 as D (6 bases). There are 13 residues in the CDR3. Trimming left V 4 bases short and J 7 bases short, with 14 bases between. Germline CDR1 is SGDLS and CDR2 is YYNGEE. The CDR3 protein is CASSTGGQVEAFF. CDR3 coding DNA: TGTGCCAGCAGCACCGGGGGGCAGGTTGAAGCTTTCTTT.

This clone was detected once. This rearrangement joins TRBV3-1 (or the pseudogene TRBV3-2) to TRBJ1-6; D is ambiguous. The CDR3 has 18 amino acids. V lost 4 bases and J 5 bases, leaving 21 bases between the germline ends. Germline CDR1 is LGHDT and CDR2 is YNNKEL (reference sequence). CDR3 nucleotide sequence: TGTGCCAGCAGCCCGAGTCTTCCCATTTCTACTCATAATTCACCCCTCCACTTT. Protein product: CASSPSLPISTHNSPLHF.

CDR3 residues: CASSESRGQNTEAFF. The DNA of the CDR3 is TGCGCCAGCAGTGAGTCGCGGGGGCAGAACACTGAAGCTTTCTTT. This rearrangement joins TRBV10-2 to TRBJ1-1, with a weak D call TRBD1 (6 bases). Germline values: CDR1 WSHSY, CDR2 SAAADI. V lost 0 bases to trimming and J lost 1 base, with 9 bases between them. The CDR3 contains 15 residues.

This chain uses TRBV4-1 with TRBJ2-1; D uncertain. This CDR3 has 13 residues. Germline loops: CDR1 MGHRA, CDR2 YSYEKL. Trimming took off 0 bases at V and 9 bases at J, with 9 bases between the two ends. The CDR3 spells CASSQDLGGEQFF. The CDR3 nucleotides are TGCGCCAGCAGCCAAGACTTAGGCGGTGAGCAGTTCTTC.

The gene calls are TRBV2 and TRBJ1-5, with a tentative D call TRBD1 (5 bases). The CDR3 runs 15 residues. Trimming shortened V by 6 bases and J by 8 bases, and 20 bases separated the two germline ends. Looked up from germline, CDR1 is SNHLY and CDR2 is FYNNEI. The CDR3 region is CASSPKAGPREPQHF. The CDR3 nucleotides read TGTGCCAGCAGCCCAAAGGCGGGACCAAGGGAGCCCCAGCATTTT.

The CDR3 loop is CASSTYGTGEVAFF. CDR3 bases: TGTGCCAGCTCTACCTATGGGACAGGGGAAGTAGCTTTCTTT. The V call is TRBV18, the J call TRBJ1-1; 10 positions match TRBD1. The CDR3 length is 14 residues. With V trimmed by 6 bases and J by 10 bases, 11 bases remained unmatched. Germline V gene data show CDR1 as KGHSH and CDR2 as LQKENI.

V and J are TRBV2 and TRBJ1-4; TRBD1 aligns across 7 bases. Germline V lookup: CDR1 SNHLY, CDR2 FYNNEI. The CDR3 extends over 15 amino acids. The J segment lost 5 bases and the V segment lost 5 bases, leaving 8 bases of the junction unmatched. CDR3 bases: TGTGCCAGCAGTAGGGGGGACAGTCAAAATGAAAAACTGTTTTTT. As protein: CASSRGDSQNEKLFF.